The 28 T cell receptor beta chains in this list originate from one sample, sequenced in a study of blood T cell repertoires in COVID-19. The assay was immunoSEQ multiplex PCR, and TCRdb's table has in-frame clones only and misses some. Of 150,000 to 200,000 clones in the sample, more than 80% are singletons; the top ten hold approximately 11%. Sequenced material: peripheral blood. The receptors here all came from a human donor in a cohort sampled during active COVID-19.

The chain combines TRBV27 with TRBJ1-2; no clear D. Germline V gene data show CDR1 as MNHEY and CDR2 as SMNVEV (reference sequence). V was cut by 2 bases and J by 2 bases, with 9 bases left in between. This CDR3 region has 14 residues. The DNA of the CDR3 is TGTGCCAGCAGTTTAAGTGGGCAGAACTATGGCTACACCTTC. It encodes CASSLSGQNYGYTF.

This clone was found a few times. This chain joins TRBV7-2 and TRBJ1-2, with unresolved D. From germline, CDR1 is SGHTA and CDR2 FQGNSA. V gave up 7 bases and J gave up 7 bases, with 19 bases separating them. The CDR3 totals 14 residues. The CDR3 sequence is CASTVPGGFFGYTF. The CDR3 DNA follows: TGTGCCAGCACCGTTCCGGGAGGGTTCTTTGGCTACACCTTC.

This chain links TRBV19 with TRBJ1-1, with a possible D match to TRBD1 (6 bases). Between the trimmed V and J ends, which lost 4 bases and 2 bases, there was a span of 14 bases. Germline CDR1 reads LNHDA; CDR2 reads SQIVND (reference sequence). CDR3 length equals 15 residues. CDR3 amino acids: CASSNQDRLNTEAFF. The CDR3 nucleotides are TGTGCCAGTAGTAATCAGGACAGATTAAACACTGAAGCTTTCTTT.

This clone was counted only a few times. V usage is TRBV28 and J usage is TRBJ2-5; 7 bases are a match to TRBD2. The junction had 11 bases not matched to a gene; V was cut back by 6 bases and J by 10 bases. Germline CDR1 reads MDHEN; CDR2 reads SYDVKM. This CDR3 has 13 amino acids. CDR3 protein: CASRPGLKRIQYF. CDR3 nucleotide sequence: TGTGCCAGCAGACCGGGACTAAAGAGGATCCAGTACTTC.

The table lists this clone with a count of one. The V gene is TRBV27, the J gene TRBJ2-1; 11 nucleotides line up with TRBD2. The CDR3 contains 18 residues. The germline V gene encodes CDR1 MNHEY and CDR2 SMNVEV (reference sequence). The V segment lost 7 bases and the J segment 5 bases; nucleotides outside the gene matches: 16. CDR3 DNA sequence: TGTGCCAGCACCACTTCTGGACTAGCGGGCCCGTGGCACAATGAGCAGTTCTTC. Its translation: CASTTSGLAGPWHNEQFF.

This clone was counted a few times. V is TRBV5-1 and J is TRBJ1-2, with D maybe TRBD1 (6 bases). Trimming took off 4 bases at V and 3 bases at J, with 16 bases between the two ends. This CDR3 spans 15 amino acids. Germline V gene sequence: CDR1 SGHRS, CDR2 YFSETQ. The CDR3 nucleotides are TGCGCCAGCAGCAGAGAACAGGGCTCCGACTATGGCTACACCTTC. Amino acid sequence: CASSREQGSDYGYTF. Combining the CDR3 with reference TRBV5-1 and TRBJ1-2 gives the whole variable domain KAGVTQTPRYLIKTRGQQVTLSCSPISGHRSVSWYQQTPGQGLQFLFEYFSETQRNKGNFPGRFSGRQFSNSRSEMNVSTLELGDSALYLCASSREQGSDYGYTFGSGTRLTVV.

The genes are TRBV19 and TRBJ2-2; D not resolved. V was trimmed by 3 bases and J by 0 bases, leaving 5 bases between them. Germline CDR1 and CDR2: LNHDA and SQIVND (reference sequence). The CDR3 consists of 14 residues. CDR3 DNA sequence: TGTGCCAGTAGTATGCGGCCGAACACCGGGGAGCTGTTTTTT. Translated, it gives CASSMRPNTGELFF.

The CDR3 sequence: CASSPTTGSGKLFF. Written as DNA, the CDR3 is TGCGCCAGCAGCCCTACCACAGGGTCAGGAAAACTGTTTTTT. The chain is built from TRBV5-1 and TRBJ1-4, with D maybe TRBD1 (6 bases). This CDR3 has 14 amino acids. The ends were cut back, 4 bases at V and 10 bases at J, with 17 bases in the middle. Looked up from germline, CDR1 is SGHRS and CDR2 is YFSETQ.

The count of this clone is one. The CDR3 DNA sequence: TGTGCCAGCAGCCCCGGGACTAGTTTTGGCGGGGAGCTGTTTTTT. This sequence encodes CASSPGTSFGGELFF. The rearrangement uses TRBV7-2 and TRBJ2-2, with 8 nucleotides matching TRBD2. Trimming removed 5 bases from V and 7 bases from J; junction bases left unmatched: 9. The CDR3 has 15 amino acids. CDR1 and CDR2 (germline): SGHTA, FQGNSA. Looking up the rest from reference TRBV7-2 and TRBJ2-2 gives the full variable domain: GAGVSQSPSNKVTEKGKDVELRCDPISGHTALYWYRQSLGQGLEFLIYFQGNSAPDKSGLPSDRFSAERTGGSVSTLTIQRTQQEDSAVYLCASSPGTSFGGELFFGEGSRLTVL.

The V and J genes are TRBV14 and TRBJ2-5; 10 nucleotides line up with TRBD2. V shed 3 bases and J 2 bases; nucleotides not matched to a gene: 6. There are 16 residues in the CDR3. CDR1 SGHDN and CDR2 FVKESK come from the germline V gene. The CDR3, as DNA: TGTGCCAGCAGCCACGGTAGCGGGGGGCTACAAGAGACCCAGTACTTC. Amino acids: CASSHGSGGLQETQYF.

The J gene is TRBJ2-3, the V gene TRBV7-9, with 7 bases matching TRBD2. CDR1 is SEHNR, CDR2 FQNEAQ, per germline (reference sequence). The CDR3 covers 12 residues. Trimming took 0 bases from V and 13 from J; bases not matched to a gene: 4. Here the CDR3 reads CASSLAPGLEYF. CDR3 sequence (DNA): TGTGCCAGCAGCTTAGCACCCGGACTAGAGTATTTT.

The V and J genes are TRBV6-6 and TRBJ1-1; 7 nucleotides agree with TRBD1. Germline V gene data show CDR1 as MNHNY and CDR2 as SVGAGI (reference sequence). The CDR3 totals 15 residues. After removal of 8 bases from V and 7 bases from J, the junction contained 16 bases not matched to a gene. DNA of the CDR3: TGTGCCAGCGACGACACAGGGGCTCCCGAACTTGAAGCTTTCTTT. Its translation is CASDDTGAPELEAFF.

The chain couples TRBV27 to TRBJ2-5; 7 bases fit TRBD1. The CDR3 loop spans 14 amino acids. J was trimmed by 6 bases and V by 4 bases; bases with no gene match: 8. Germline V gene lookup returns CDR1 MNHEY and CDR2 SMNVEV (reference sequence). The CDR3 protein is CASSSSQGRQTQYF. The CDR3 DNA is TGTGCCAGCAGTTCGTCACAGGGGCGGCAGACCCAGTACTTC.

In this sample, this clone turned up once. The chain has TRBV10-2 and TRBJ1-3; D is unclear. The CDR3 contains 15 residues. Trimming stripped 0 bases from V and 0 bases from J, with 6 bases between. Germline V CDR1 and CDR2: WSHSY, SAAADI. CDR3 nucleotides: TGCGCCAGCAGTGAGTCCGGGTACTCTGGAAACACCATATATTTT. This codes for CASSESGYSGNTIYF.

For the CDR3, the DNA is TGTGCCAGTAGTATAGAGGGGGCTAGCGGGGAGCTGTTTTTT. Residues: CASSIEGASGELFF. This chain joins TRBV19 and TRBJ2-2, with D perhaps TRBD1 (6 bases). This CDR3 is 14 amino acids long. V was shortened by 0 bases and J by 7 bases, with 9 bases between the two germline ends. The germline CDR1 and CDR2 sequences are LNHDA and SQIVND (reference sequence).

This chain links TRBV6-2 or TRBV6-3 with TRBJ2-3; TRBD2 aligns across 12 bases. V lost 5 bases to trimming and J lost 4 bases; unmatched junction nucleotides: 7. This CDR3 contains 16 residues. Germline CDR1 and CDR2: MNHEY and SVGEGT. Here the CDR3 DNA reads TGTGCCAGCAGTACCGTACTAGCGGGGGGATCAGATACGCAGTATTTT. It codes for CASSTVLAGGSDTQYF.

Only a few counts were recorded for this clone. The V call is TRBV28, the J call TRBJ1-4; D remains ambiguous. Germline CDR1 reads MDHEN; CDR2 reads SYDVKM. The CDR3 is 17 residues long. Trimming removed 5 bases at V and 0 bases at J, with 16 bases between. CDR3 protein: CASSPVLAGTTNEKLFF. The CDR3 region has the DNA TGTGCCAGCAGTCCCGTCCTGGCGGGAACAACTAATGAAAAACTGTTTTTT.

V gene TRBV28 combines with J gene TRBJ2-1, with 9 bases lining up with TRBD2. With 4 bases clipped from V and 9 bases from J, the junction kept 19 bases outside the gene matches. CDR3 length equals 18 residues. Germline CDR1 is MDHEN and CDR2 is SYDVKM. CDR3 sequence: CASSSPRGGGAFRGEQFF. The CDR3 bases are TGTGCCAGCAGTTCACCCCGGGGCGGGGGGGCCTTCCGGGGTGAGCAGTTCTTC. The variable domain in full, with the rest retrieved from reference TRBV28 and TRBJ2-1, is DVKVTQSSRYLVKRTGEKVFLECVQDMDHENMFWYRQDPGLGLRLIYFSYDVKMKEKGDIPEGYSVSREKKERFSLILESASTNQTSMYLCASSSPRGGGAFRGEQFFGPGTRLTVL.

The V and J genes are TRBV19 and TRBJ2-2, with a weak D call TRBD1 (5 bases). Germline assignment: CDR1 LNHDA and CDR2 SQIVND (reference sequence). V was cut by 5 bases and J by 0 bases, with 10 bases left in between. The CDR3 sequence is 15 residues long. The CDR3 DNA reads TGTGCCAGTAGTTTCCGGACAACGAACACCGGGGAGCTGTTTTTT. Its protein product is CASSFRTTNTGELFF.

This chain links TRBV18 with TRBJ1-1, with D perhaps TRBD1 (6 bases). Trimming took 1 base from V and 1 from J, leaving 13 bases between them. This CDR3 is 16 amino acids long. Germline lookup yields CDR1 KGHSH and CDR2 LQKENI. CDR3 in DNA: TGTGCCAGCTCACCACAGACAGGTACGCCGAACACTGAAGCTTTCTTT. Its protein product is CASSPQTGTPNTEAFF.

V and J are TRBV5-5 and TRBJ1-6, with TRBD1 identical over 8 bases. The CDR3 runs 14 residues. V was clipped by 0 bases and J by 10 bases; unmatched bases: 3. From germline, CDR1 is SGHKS and CDR2 YYEKEE (reference sequence). The chain's CDR3 is CASSLGQGRSPLHF. The DNA of the CDR3 is TGTGCCAGCAGCTTGGGACAGGGGAGATCACCCCTCCACTTT.

This clone was observed a handful of times. The chain recombines TRBV2 with TRBJ1-5, with a tentative D call TRBD1 (6 bases). V was cut by 11 bases and J by 2 bases, with 13 bases left in between. There are 13 residues in the CDR3. CDR1 and CDR2 (germline): SNHLY, FYNNEI. The CDR3 DNA reads TGTGCCGGAAGGGGGTTCCGCAATCAGCCCCAGCATTTT. Translating it yields CAGRGFRNQPQHF.

The V and J genes are TRBV19 and TRBJ2-1; D may be TRBD2 (6 bases). The CDR3 covers 16 residues. V lost 0 bases and J 11 bases, leaving 20 bases between the germline ends. Per the germline V gene, CDR1 is LNHDA and CDR2 is SQIVND (reference sequence). The CDR3 sequence: CASSIDLSGPSVKQFF. The CDR3 region has the DNA TGTGCCAGTAGTATAGATCTCAGCGGGCCTAGTGTAAAGCAGTTCTTC.

In this sample, this clone turned up once. The rearrangement uses TRBV2 and TRBJ2-3; TRBD1 matches at 8 bases. CDR3 length: 17 amino acids. CDR1 and CDR2 (germline): SNHLY, FYNNEI. Losses at the gene ends were 6 bases for V and 4 bases for J; bases not matched to a gene: 15. CDR3 sequence reads: CASRKRGRTGTSDTQYF. DNA of the CDR3: TGTGCCAGCAGGAAAAGGGGTCGGACAGGGACGTCAGATACGCAGTATTTT. The full variable domain, in which reference TRBV2 and TRBJ2-3 provide the parts outside the CDR3, is EPEVTQTPSHQVTQMGQEVILRCVPISNHLYFYWYRQILGQKVEFLVSFYNNEISEKSEIFDDQFSVERPDGSNFTLKIRSTKLEDSAMYFCASRKRGRTGTSDTQYFGPGTRLTVL.

This clone was detected only once. The chain carries TRBV6-5 and TRBJ2-7; TRBD2 matches 8 bases. Germline CDR1 reads MNHEY; CDR2 reads SVGAGI. V was clipped by 8 bases and J by 4 bases; unmatched bases: 7. This CDR3 is 13 amino acids long. The DNA for the CDR3 is TGTGCCAGCGGCCGGGGGGGAGAATACGAGCAGTACTTC. It yields the protein CASGRGGEYEQYF.

The chain couples TRBV7-9 to TRBJ1-2; unclear D gene. Trimming stripped 6 bases from V and 0 bases from J, with 20 bases between. This CDR3 region has 17 residues. Germline V CDR1 and CDR2: SEHNR, FQNEAQ (reference sequence). Written as DNA, the CDR3 is TGTGCCAGCAGTCCAATGGGAGGACGCCGAACTAACTATGGCTACACCTTC. It yields the protein CASSPMGGRRTNYGYTF.

This rearrangement joins TRBV5-1 to TRBJ2-2; D unclear. V dropped 5 bases and J dropped 5 bases, with 4 bases sitting between them. This CDR3 contains 11 residues. Germline lookup yields CDR1 SGHRS and CDR2 YFSETQ. The CDR3 is CASSSTGELFF. The DNA of the CDR3 is TGCGCCAGCAGTTCTACCGGGGAGCTGTTTTTT.

J is TRBJ2-1 and V is TRBV10-3, with 7 positions matching TRBD2. The CDR3 contains 14 residues. V was clipped by 10 bases and J by 5 bases; unmatched bases: 11. The germline V gene encodes CDR1 ENHRY and CDR2 SYGVKD. CDR3 in DNA: TGTGCCACCACGCGTCTAGCGGACAACAATGAGCAGTTCTTC. Its protein product is CATTRLADNNEQFF.